This T cell receptor (beta chain) was observed in a study of identical twins. Study results and limitations: Clonotypes of the beta chain that were abundant in cord blood carried fewer insertions (memory repertoires showed none). In monozygotic twins, models underestimated the sharing of out-of-frame TCR alpha. Out-of-frame alpha sequences shared between twins exhibited an excess of low generation probability.

Of note for this clonotype: Its antigen is unknown.

Healthy Caucasians provided all donations. The length of the CDR3 is 18 residues. Trimming removed 2 bases from V and 1 base from J; junction bases left unmatched: 10. CDR1 is MGHRA, CDR2 YSYEKL, per germline. TCRdb independently ran MiXCR on the 5' RACE reads; one entry per CDR3 protein. The sample holds some 710,000 distinct CDR3 sequences, around 6% seen once. Sequences were obtained from naive T cells sorted from blood. The V and J genes are TRBV4-1 and TRBJ2-2, with 7 nucleotides matching TRBD2. The source of this sequence is a man aged 18 to 29 in good health. The CDR3 spells CASSQWGGTELNTGELFF. The CDR3 DNA reads TGCGCCAGCAGCCAATGGGGGGGGACGGAACTGAACACCGGGGAGCTGTTTTTT.